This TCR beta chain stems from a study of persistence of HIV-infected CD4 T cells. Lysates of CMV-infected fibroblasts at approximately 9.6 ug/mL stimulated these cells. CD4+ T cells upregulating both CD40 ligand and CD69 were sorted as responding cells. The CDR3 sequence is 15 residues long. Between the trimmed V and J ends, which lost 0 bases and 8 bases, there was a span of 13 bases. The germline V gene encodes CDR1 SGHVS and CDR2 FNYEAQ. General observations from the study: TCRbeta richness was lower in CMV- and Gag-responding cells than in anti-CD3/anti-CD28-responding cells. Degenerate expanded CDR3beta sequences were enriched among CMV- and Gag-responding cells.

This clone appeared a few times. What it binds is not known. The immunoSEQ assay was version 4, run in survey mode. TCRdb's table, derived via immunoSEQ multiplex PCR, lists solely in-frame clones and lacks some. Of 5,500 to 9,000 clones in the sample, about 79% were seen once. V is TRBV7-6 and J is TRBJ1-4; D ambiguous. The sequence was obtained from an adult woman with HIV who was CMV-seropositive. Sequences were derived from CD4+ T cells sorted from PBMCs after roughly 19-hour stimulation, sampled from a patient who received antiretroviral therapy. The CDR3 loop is CASSLAVLGVEKLFF. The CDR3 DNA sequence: TGTGCCAGCAGCTTAGCGGTTTTGGGTGTCGAAAAACTGTTTTTT.